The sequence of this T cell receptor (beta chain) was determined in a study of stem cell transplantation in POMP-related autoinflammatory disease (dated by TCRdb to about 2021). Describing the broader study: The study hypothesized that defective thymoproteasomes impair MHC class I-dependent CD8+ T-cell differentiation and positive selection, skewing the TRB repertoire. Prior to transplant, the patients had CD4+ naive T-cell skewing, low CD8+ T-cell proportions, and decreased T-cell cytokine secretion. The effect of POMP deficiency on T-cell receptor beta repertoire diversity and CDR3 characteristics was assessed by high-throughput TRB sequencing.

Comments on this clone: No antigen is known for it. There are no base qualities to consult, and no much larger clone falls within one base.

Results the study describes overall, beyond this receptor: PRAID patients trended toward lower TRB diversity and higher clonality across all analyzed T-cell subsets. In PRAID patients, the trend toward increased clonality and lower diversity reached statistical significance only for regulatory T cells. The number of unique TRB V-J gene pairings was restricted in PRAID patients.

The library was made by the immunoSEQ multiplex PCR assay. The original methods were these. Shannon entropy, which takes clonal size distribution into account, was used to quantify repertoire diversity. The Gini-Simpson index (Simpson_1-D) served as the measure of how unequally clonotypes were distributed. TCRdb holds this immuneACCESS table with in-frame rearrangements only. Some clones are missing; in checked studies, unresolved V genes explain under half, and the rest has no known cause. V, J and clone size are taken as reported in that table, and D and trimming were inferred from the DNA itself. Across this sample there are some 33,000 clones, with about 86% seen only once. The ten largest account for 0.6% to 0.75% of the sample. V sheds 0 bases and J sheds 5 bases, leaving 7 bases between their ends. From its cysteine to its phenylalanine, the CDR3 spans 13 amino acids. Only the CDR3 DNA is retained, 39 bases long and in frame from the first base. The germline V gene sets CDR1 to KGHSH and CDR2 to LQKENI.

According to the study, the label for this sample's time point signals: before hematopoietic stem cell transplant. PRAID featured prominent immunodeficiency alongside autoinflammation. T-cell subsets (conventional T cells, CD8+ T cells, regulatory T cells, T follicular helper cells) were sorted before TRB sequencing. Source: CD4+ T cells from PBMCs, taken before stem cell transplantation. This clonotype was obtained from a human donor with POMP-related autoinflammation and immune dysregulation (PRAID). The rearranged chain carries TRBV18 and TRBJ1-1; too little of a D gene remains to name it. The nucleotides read TGTGCCAGCTCACCACCGGCGGCTACTGAAGCTTTCTTT. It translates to CASSPPAATEAFF. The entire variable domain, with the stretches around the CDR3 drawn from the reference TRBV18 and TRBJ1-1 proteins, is NAGVMQNPRHLVRRRGQEARLRCSPMKGHSHVYWYRQLPEEGLKFMVYLQKENIIDESGMPKERFSAEFPKEGPSILRIQQVVRGDSAAYFCASSPPAATEAFFGQGTRLTVV.